Reported below is one TCR beta chain. The data originate from a study of blood T cell repertoires in COVID-19. The wider study: Samples taken during acute and convalescent COVID-19 were collected in the United States, Italy and Spain. T cells, B-cell-depleted T cells, or PBMCs supplied cDNA or gDNA.

Per the original methods: From reference gene primer amplification, estimates of nucleated cell counts were derived. Using immunoSEQ multiplex PCR, the repertoire was profiled, and TCRdb retains in-frame clones only, with some absent. V, J and clone size reflect that table, while D and trimming were determined from the DNA. The sample has approximately 74,000 clones, 80% to 95% seen once. The TCR sequence derives from a woman aged 60-70 years with active COVID-19. Sequencing input: peripheral blood.

The chain's CDR3 is CASSQGTRDQPQHF. CDR3 coding DNA: TGTGCCAGCAGTCAGGGGACCAGGGATCAGCCCCAGCATTTT. The chain employs TRBV28 and TRBJ1-5; D may be TRBD1 (6 bases). V lost 5 bases to trimming and J lost 5 bases, with 13 bases between them. Germline V gene lookup returns CDR1 MDHEN and CDR2 SYDVKM. CDR3 length: 14 residues.